The rows below give T cell receptor beta chains drawn from one sample of a study of blood T cell repertoires in COVID-19. Sequencing was performed with immunoSEQ multiplex PCR; in TCRdb, only in-frame clones are kept and a portion is missing. This table has about 73,000 clones, around nine tenths appearing once. Sequenced sample: peripheral blood. The receptors come from a young woman with acute or convalescent COVID-19. CDR3s leave out the opening cysteine and the closing phenylalanine or tryptophan. The D gene is left open where the match is weak.

d_gene: .
j_gene: TRBJ1-1
v_gene: TRBV14
CDR3aa: ASSQEAGLPTEAF

d_gene: .
j_gene: TRBJ1-2
v_gene: TRBV6-6
CDR3aa: ASSVDPGNGYT

d_gene: .
j_gene: TRBJ2-3
v_gene: TRBV19
CDR3aa: ASSITGLGTDTQY

d_gene: .
j_gene: TRBJ1-1
v_gene: TRBV6-6
CDR3aa: ASRDNRMGTEAF

d_gene: TRBD1
j_gene: TRBJ1-2
v_gene: TRBV5-4
CDR3aa: ASSAGQNYGYT

d_gene: .
j_gene: TRBJ1-2
v_gene: TRBV24-1
CDR3aa: ATSSVWRQGINGYT

d_gene: TRBD1
j_gene: TRBJ2-7
v_gene: TRBV5-6
CDR3aa: ASSSTGRGDEKQY

d_gene: .
j_gene: TRBJ2-1
v_gene: TRBV5-1
CDR3aa: ASFPSGSPSLYNEQF

d_gene: .
j_gene: TRBJ2-3
v_gene: TRBV7-2
CDR3aa: ASSLTGVVSDTQY

d_gene: TRBD2
j_gene: TRBJ2-7
v_gene: TRBV7-6
CDR3aa: ASSPSLAGAQIGSYEQY

d_gene: .
j_gene: TRBJ1-1
v_gene: TRBV9
CDR3aa: ASSARGLNTEAF

d_gene: TRBD2
j_gene: TRBJ2-5
v_gene: TRBV7-9
CDR3aa: ASSRAGQKETQY

d_gene: .
j_gene: TRBJ1-3
v_gene: TRBV7-2
CDR3aa: ASSLDRGSGGNTIY

d_gene: TRBD1
j_gene: TRBJ1-4
v_gene: TRBV28
CDR3aa: ASSTPTGEDEKLF

d_gene: .
j_gene: TRBJ2-1
v_gene: TRBV2
CDR3aa: ASSDLANEQF

d_gene: TRBD2
j_gene: TRBJ2-7
v_gene: TRBV19
CDR3aa: ASSLGTSGSYEQY

d_gene: TRBD1
j_gene: TRBJ2-7
v_gene: TRBV2
CDR3aa: ASSAVPGQGAQQY

d_gene: TRBD1
j_gene: TRBJ2-3
v_gene: TRBV5-1
CDR3aa: ASSSRDRVTDTQY

d_gene: .
j_gene: TRBJ1-2
v_gene: TRBV6-2/TRBV6-3
CDR3aa: ASSDYDSSNYGYT

d_gene: .
j_gene: TRBJ1-1
v_gene: TRBV7-8
CDR3aa: ASSRGQTGIEAF

d_gene: TRBD1
j_gene: TRBJ1-1
v_gene: TRBV23-1
CDR3aa: ASSQRDRGLLNTEAF

d_gene: TRBD2
j_gene: TRBJ2-5
v_gene: TRBV6-2/TRBV6-3
CDR3aa: ASSLLAGVGETQY

d_gene: .
j_gene: TRBJ1-4
v_gene: TRBV2
CDR3aa: ASGTRVSEKLF

d_gene: .
j_gene: TRBJ1-4
v_gene: TRBV7-8
CDR3aa: ASSLSTGGREKLF

d_gene: .
j_gene: TRBJ1-3
v_gene: TRBV5-1
CDR3aa: ASSLATGSGNTIY

d_gene: TRBD1
j_gene: TRBJ2-7
v_gene: TRBV7-9
CDR3aa: ASSAWDSYEQY

d_gene: .
j_gene: TRBJ1-1
v_gene: TRBV5-4
CDR3aa: ASSLDDREAF

d_gene: .
j_gene: TRBJ1-1
v_gene: TRBV6-1
CDR3aa: ASSDIQGLNTEAF

d_gene: TRBD1
j_gene: TRBJ1-4
v_gene: TRBV27
CDR3aa: ASSPRTGGYEKLF

d_gene: .
j_gene: TRBJ1-6
v_gene: TRBV18
CDR3aa: ASSLRIQGYNSPLH

d_gene: .
j_gene: TRBJ2-5
v_gene: TRBV28
CDR3aa: ASDMARRQGRQTQY

d_gene: TRBD1
j_gene: TRBJ2-7
v_gene: TRBV7-9
CDR3aa: ASSSGSVDRGNEQY

d_gene: .
j_gene: TRBJ2-6
v_gene: TRBV19
CDR3aa: ASSINSGDSGANVLT

d_gene: TRBD1
j_gene: TRBJ1-6
v_gene: TRBV19
CDR3aa: ASSPSGQDISPLH

d_gene: TRBD1
j_gene: TRBJ1-2
v_gene: TRBV29-1
CDR3aa: SVVEQGAGGYT

d_gene: .
j_gene: TRBJ2-3
v_gene: TRBV7-9
CDR3aa: ASSLGTESTDTQY

d_gene: TRBD1
j_gene: TRBJ1-1
v_gene: TRBV19
CDR3aa: ASSIVVPGQGFVTEAF

d_gene: TRBD1
j_gene: TRBJ1-5
v_gene: TRBV5-5
CDR3aa: ASSRRPSGTDNQPQH

d_gene: .
j_gene: TRBJ1-1
v_gene: TRBV14
CDR3aa: ASSREQGTEAF

d_gene: TRBD1
j_gene: TRBJ2-2
v_gene: TRBV6-5
CDR3aa: ASSRPGGNTGELF

d_gene: .
j_gene: TRBJ1-2
v_gene: TRBV6-5
CDR3aa: ASSYAGNRENYGYT

d_gene: TRBD1
j_gene: TRBJ2-2
v_gene: TRBV27
CDR3aa: ASSMTPGTVTGELF

d_gene: .
j_gene: TRBJ1-5
v_gene: TRBV6-6
CDR3aa: ASRQVAGDNQPQH

d_gene: .
j_gene: TRBJ1-1
v_gene: TRBV5-1
CDR3aa: ASNPTQGGTEAF

d_gene: TRBD1
j_gene: TRBJ1-1
v_gene: TRBV19
CDR3aa: ASSIDGRTGNTEAF

d_gene: TRBD1
j_gene: TRBJ1-2
v_gene: TRBV6-1
CDR3aa: ASSEEGQGVSGYT

d_gene: .
j_gene: TRBJ2-5
v_gene: TRBV6-1
CDR3aa: ASSEGGQQETQY

d_gene: TRBD2
j_gene: TRBJ2-5
v_gene: TRBV2
CDR3aa: ASRRGGRQETQY

d_gene: TRBD2
j_gene: TRBJ2-7
v_gene: TRBV27
CDR3aa: ASSQQRGGLYEQY

d_gene: .
j_gene: TRBJ2-7
v_gene: TRBV21-1
CDR3aa: ASSNRAGVVCEQY